These T cell receptor beta chains were read from a single sample in a study of patients and donors after allogeneic stem cell transplantation. TCRdb independently ran MiXCR on the RT-PCR reads; one entry per CDR3 protein. The table lists approximately 410,000 distinct CDR3 sequences, more than 15% of them singletons. The sequenced sample was blood, either unsorted or a sorted T cell fraction (not recorded which). The receptors were sampled from a human donor who was either an allogeneic HSCT recipient or a stem cell or donor lymphocyte infusion donor (not recorded which). It is not recorded whose cells these are; they may come from a transplant donor. Each CDR3 is given with its conserved first and last residue. D genes are given only for firm matches. Clone sizes are given selectively: once, few, many, or a class where the clone is expanded.

TRBJ1-2 few NA TRBV14 CASSQEWAAGKYGYTF TGTGCCAGCAGCCAAGAGTGGGCGGCAGGGAAATATGGCTACACCTTC
TRBJ2-5 NA NA TRBV6-5 CASSSRRGYQETQYF TGTGCCAGCAGTTCAAGACGGGGGTACCAAGAGACCCAGTACTTC
TRBJ1-5 few NA TRBV21-1 CASSKGDPGRISNQPQHF TGTGCCAGCAGCAAAGGGGACCCGGGACGGATTAGCAATCAGCCCCAGCATTTT
TRBJ2-3 once TRBD2 TRBV24-1 CATSDHLAGGYTDTQYF TGTGCCACCAGTGATCACCTAGCGGGAGGCTACACAGATACGCAGTATTTT
TRBJ2-2 few NA TRBV20-1 CSAPSGWRDTGELFF TGCAGTGCTCCCTCTGGGTGGCGAGACACCGGGGAGCTGTTTTTT
TRBJ2-7 NA NA TRBV6-6 CASGRDSYEQYF TGTGCCAGCGGGCGGGACTCCTACGAGCAGTACTTC
TRBJ2-6 many NA TRBV7-9 CASSAGHGERANVLTF TGTGCCAGCAGCGCGGGACACGGAGAACGGGCCAACGTCCTGACTTTC
TRBJ1-6 many NA TRBV7-3 CASSPTYNSPLHF TGTGCCAGCAGCCCGACCTATAATTCACCCCTCCACTTT
TRBJ2-2 many NA TRBV12-3/TRBV12-4 CASSLKGGDSGFGELFF TGTGCCAGCAGTTTAAAGGGAGGCGACTCCGGTTTCGGGGAGCTGTTTTTT
TRBJ2-7 NA NA TRBV12-3/TRBV12-4 CASSEGSGTVYEQYF TGTGCCAGCAGTGAGGGCTCCGGGACGGTTTACGAGCAGTACTTC
TRBJ2-7 few TRBD1 TRBV10-2 CASSHGQGDYYEQYF TGCGCCAGCAGCCATGGACAGGGGGATTATTACGAGCAGTACTTC
TRBJ2-7 few TRBD2 TRBV5-1 CASSPTASGGSYEQYF TGCGCCAGCAGCCCCACGGCCAGCGGGGGATCCTACGAGCAGTACTTC
TRBJ1-1 few NA TRBV5-6 CASSLWQAEAFF TGTGCCAGCAGCTTGTGGCAGGCTGAAGCTTTCTTT
TRBJ1-5 few NA TRBV19 CASSTAGNNQPQHF TGTGCCAGTAGTACCGCAGGGAACAATCAGCCCCAGCATTTT
TRBJ2-1 NA TRBD2 TRBV20-1 CSARNAAGLAGGAYNEQFF TGCAGTGCTAGAAACGCCGCTGGACTAGCGGGGGGGGCCTACAATGAGCAGTTCTTC
TRBJ1-1 NA TRBD1 TRBV7-9 CASRPSTGGHTEAFF TGTGCCAGCAGACCCTCGACAGGGGGCCACACTGAAGCTTTCTTT
TRBJ2-1 many TRBD2 TRBV24-1 CATTGRGSYNEQFF TGTGCCACCACCGGGAGGGGCTCCTACAATGAGCAGTTCTTC
TRBJ1-1 NA NA TRBV9 CASSHGEGPGTEAFF TGTGCCAGCAGCCACGGGGAGGGGCCGGGCACTGAAGCTTTCTTT
TRBJ2-3 few TRBD2 TRBV5-1 CASSQVGLAGLTDTQYF TGCGCCAGCAGCCAAGTGGGACTAGCGGGCCTCACAGATACGCAGTATTTT
TRBJ2-6 many NA TRBV4-3 CASSQEVHLSGANVLTF TGCGCCAGCAGCCAAGAAGTCCACCTCTCTGGGGCCAACGTCCTGACTTTC
TRBJ2-2 NA TRBD1 TRBV12-3/TRBV12-4 CASSWGQGAGGELFF TGTGCCAGCAGCTGGGGACAGGGGGCTGGCGGGGAGCTGTTTTTT
TRBJ1-2 NA NA TRBV6-4 CASSSPRVIIGGYTF TGTGCCAGCAGTAGCCCCAGGGTTATCATTGGTGGCTACACCTTC
TRBJ2-7 few TRBD2 TRBV15 CATSRGLAEYEQYF TGTGCCACCAGCAGAGGACTAGCGGAATACGAGCAGTACTTC
TRBJ1-4 few NA TRBV20-1 CSAPWGGEKLFF TGCAGTGCCCCTTGGGGGGGCGAAAAACTGTTTTTT
TRBJ2-7 NA TRBD1 TRBV4-1 CASSQDPGQGAYEQYF TGCGCCAGCAGCCAAGATCCGGGACAGGGCGCTTACGAGCAGTACTTC
TRBJ1-1 NA NA TRBV15 CATSVDTEAFF TGTGCCACCAGCGTAGACACTGAAGCTTTCTTT
TRBJ2-7 NA TRBD1 TRBV2 CASTPHGTGPYEQYF TGTGCCAGCACCCCCCACGGGACAGGTCCCTACGAGCAGTACTTC
TRBJ1-2 few TRBD1 TRBV3-1 CASFPYDRVNYGYTF TGTGCCAGCTTCCCATACGACAGGGTCAACTATGGCTACACCTTC
TRBJ1-1 many NA TRBV7-9 CASSLITSTAFF TGTGCCAGCAGCTTAATTACGAGCACGGCTTTCTTT
TRBJ1-6 NA TRBD1 TRBV12-3/TRBV12-4 CASGLQGANSPLHF TGTGCCAGCGGTTTACAGGGGGCGAATTCACCCCTCCACTTT
TRBJ1-1 few NA TRBV20-1 CSGVWPRGNTEAFF TGCAGTGGGGTTTGGCCCCGGGGGAACACTGAAGCTTTCTTT
TRBJ1-3 NA NA TRBV7-2 CASSLRQPNSGNTIYF TGTGCCAGCAGCTTAAGACAGCCAAACTCTGGAAACACCATATATTTT
TRBJ2-1 NA NA TRBV6-1 CASTRGRENEQFF TGTGCCAGCACCCGAGGCAGAGAGAATGAGCAGTTCTTC
TRBJ1-2 few TRBD1 TRBV7-2 CASRNRDRAYKGYTF TGTGCCAGCAGAAACCGGGACAGGGCGTATAAGGGCTACACCTTC
TRBJ1-2 NA TRBD1 TRBV10-3 CAISPPGQAANYGYTF TGTGCCATCAGTCCTCCGGGACAGGCCGCCAACTATGGCTACACCTTC
TRBJ2-7 NA NA TRBV7-9 CASSLQMVDEQYF TGTGCCAGCAGCTTGCAGATGGTGGACGAGCAGTACTTC
TRBJ2-1 NA TRBD1 TRBV24-1 CATSDLRGSYNEQFF TGTGCCACCAGTGACCTCAGGGGGTCCTACAATGAGCAGTTCTTC
TRBJ1-1 many TRBD1 TRBV29-1 CSVEFGDRGNTEAFF TGCAGCGTTGAATTTGGGGACAGGGGGAACACTGAAGCTTTCTTT
TRBJ2-5 NA TRBD1 TRBV6-4 CASSKGGQGQYETQYF TGTGCCAGCAGTAAAGGCGGACAGGGACAATACGAGACCCAGTACTTC
TRBJ2-7 NA NA TRBV19 CASSIRGSSYEQYF TGTGCCAGTAGTATACGAGGGAGCTCCTACGAGCAGTACTTC
TRBJ2-5 NA TRBD1 TRBV13 CASSLVLPTGADQETQYF TGTGCCAGCAGCTTAGTTTTGCCCACAGGGGCGGACCAAGAGACCCAGTACTTC
TRBJ1-1 many NA TRBV7-9 CASSLGWGDTEAFF TGTGCCAGCAGCTTAGGTTGGGGTGACACTGAAGCTTTCTTT
TRBJ2-7 NA TRBD1 TRBV11-3 CASSATGTGKHEQYF TGTGCCAGCAGCGCAACCGGGACAGGGAAGCACGAGCAGTACTTC
TRBJ2-7 many TRBD1 TRBV29-1 CSVEDFSGGRPF TGCAGCGTTGAAGACTTCTCAGGGGGCCGACCCTTC
TRBJ2-3 NA NA TRBV6-1 CASSATGTGMVAGEYDTQYF TGTGCCAGCAGTGCGACCGGGACAGGGATGGTAGCGGGAGAGTATGATACGCAGTATTTT
TRBJ2-4 NA NA TRBV5-1 CASSLAGGRPRLQTIIAKNIQYF TGCGCCAGCAGCTTGGCCGGGGGGCGCCCCCGCCTACAGACAATTATAGCCAAAAACATTCAGTACTTC
TRBJ2-3 few TRBD2 TRBV29-1 CSVQAGTGTDTQYF TGCAGCGTCCAAGCGGGGACGGGGACAGATACGCAGTATTTT
TRBJ1-2 NA TRBD1 TRBV19 CASSIDAGGGYGYTF TGTGCCAGTAGTATAGACGCAGGGGGCGGCTATGGCTACACCTTC
TRBJ2-1 NA NA TRBV4-3 CASSQDARGGNEQFF TGCGCCAGCAGCCAAGATGCCAGGGGAGGAAATGAGCAGTTCTTC
TRBJ2-3 many NA TRBV4-1 CASSQRGIMTDTQYF TGCGCCAGCAGCCAACGCGGGATAATGACAGATACGCAGTATTTT
TRBJ2-1 many NA TRBV7-2 CASRLPGNLYNEQFF TGTGCCAGCAGGCTTCCGGGAAATCTGTACAATGAGCAGTTCTTC
TRBJ2-7 NA NA TRBV27 CASSRGEEQYF TGTGCCAGCAGTCGAGGAGAAGAGCAGTACTTC
TRBJ1-2 NA NA TRBV9 CASSVDGNGYTF TGTGCCAGCAGCGTAGACGGGAACGGCTACACCTTC
TRBJ1-2 NA NA TRBV15 CATSSRPQGANYGYTF TGTGCCACCAGCAGTCGACCTCAGGGAGCTAACTATGGCTACACCTTC
TRBJ2-4 few NA TRBV12-3/TRBV12-4 CASSPLKAKNIQYF TGTGCCAGCAGTCCTCTAAAAGCCAAAAACATTCAGTACTTC
TRBJ2-1 NA TRBD2 TRBV5-1 CASSPTSGGPSYNEQFF TGCGCCAGCAGCCCCACTAGCGGGGGCCCCTCCTACAATGAGCAGTTCTTC
TRBJ2-5 few TRBD2 TRBV6-5 CASSYSLAARGETQYF TGTGCCAGCAGTTACTCGCTAGCGGCGAGAGGAGAGACCCAGTACTTC
TRBJ2-6 many NA TRBV12-3/TRBV12-4 CATHSSGANVLTF TGTGCCACCCACAGCTCTGGGGCCAACGTCCTGACTTTC